This record covers a single T cell receptor beta chain. Its antigen is as yet unknown. Time point noted: pretreatment peripheral blood. V shed 3 bases and J 0 bases; nucleotides not matched to a gene: 1. This CDR3 comprises 16 residues. The V gene's germline CDR1 is MDHEN and CDR2 SYDVKM. TCRdb's table, derived via immunoSEQ multiplex PCR, lists solely in-frame clones and lacks some. The repertoire holds roughly 45,000 clones, with approximately 80% as singletons. The sample comes from a study of PD-L1 blockade in urothelial cancer. Looking at the study overall: Patients began atezolizumab, 1,200 mg intravenously every 3 weeks, at some point between 2012 and 2014. Blood samples had a median of around 140,000 T cells, roughly 83,000 unique TCRs, and clonality around 0.08. Regarding the study as a whole: When measured at 3 weeks, tumor-associated blood clones expanded more in durable-benefit patients.

The chain links TRBV28 to TRBJ2-4; 11 bases are shared with TRBD1. The receptor comes from a man aged 60 to 75 with urothelial cancer. The sequenced sample was PBMCs, obtained around atezolizumab (anti-PD-L1) treatment. CDR3 nucleotide sequence: TGTGCCAGCAGTTTGGACAGGGGGCAAGCCAAAAACATTCAGTACTTC. Amino acids: CASSLDRGQAKNIQYF. Full variable domain (outside the CDR3, taken from reference TRBV28 and TRBJ2-4): DVKVTQSSRYLVKRTGEKVFLECVQDMDHENMFWYRQDPGLGLRLIYFSYDVKMKEKGDIPEGYSVSREKKERFSLILESASTNQTSMYLCASSLDRGQAKNIQYFGAGTRLSVL.